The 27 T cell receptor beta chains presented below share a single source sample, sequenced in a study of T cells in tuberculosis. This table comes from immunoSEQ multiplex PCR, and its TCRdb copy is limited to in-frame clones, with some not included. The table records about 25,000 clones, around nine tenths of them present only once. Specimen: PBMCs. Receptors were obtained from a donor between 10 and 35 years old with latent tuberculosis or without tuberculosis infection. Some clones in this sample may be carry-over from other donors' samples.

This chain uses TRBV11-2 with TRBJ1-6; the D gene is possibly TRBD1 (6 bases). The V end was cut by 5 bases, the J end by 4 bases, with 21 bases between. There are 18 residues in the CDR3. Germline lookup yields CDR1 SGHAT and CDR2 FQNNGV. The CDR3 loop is CASSPFLRGKSYNSPLHF. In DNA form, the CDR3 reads TGTGCCAGCAGCCCATTTTTGAGGGGGAAATCTTATAATTCACCCCTCCACTTT.

CDR3 sequence (DNA): TGCGCCAGCAGCCAAGTTCTTGGGGACAGTCTTGGCTACACCTTC. Translation: CASSQVLGDSLGYTF. The chain carries TRBV4-3 and TRBJ1-2; 7 bases align to TRBD1. This CDR3 contains 15 residues. CDR1 and CDR2 (germline): LGHNA, YSLEER. The V gene end was trimmed by 1 base and the J gene end by 7 bases; junction bases not matched to a gene: 9.

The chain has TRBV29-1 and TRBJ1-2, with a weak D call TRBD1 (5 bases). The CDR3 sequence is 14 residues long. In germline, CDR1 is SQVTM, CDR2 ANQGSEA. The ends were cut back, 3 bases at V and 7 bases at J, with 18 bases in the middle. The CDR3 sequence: CSVDRSGGGGGYTF. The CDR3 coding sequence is TGCAGCGTTGATCGATCGGGGGGAGGTGGTGGCTACACCTTC.

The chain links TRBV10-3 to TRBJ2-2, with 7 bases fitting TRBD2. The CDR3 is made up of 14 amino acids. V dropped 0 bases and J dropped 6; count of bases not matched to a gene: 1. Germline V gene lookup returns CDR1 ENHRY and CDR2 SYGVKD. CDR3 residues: CAISESSGAGELFF. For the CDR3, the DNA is TGTGCCATCAGTGAGTCAAGCGGGGCCGGGGAGCTGTTTTTT.

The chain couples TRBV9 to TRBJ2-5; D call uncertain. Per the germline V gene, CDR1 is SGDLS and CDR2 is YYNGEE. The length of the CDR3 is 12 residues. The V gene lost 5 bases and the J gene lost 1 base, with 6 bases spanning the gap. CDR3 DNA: TGTGCCAGCAGTAAGCCCCAAGAGACCCAGTACTTC. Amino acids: CASSKPQETQYF.

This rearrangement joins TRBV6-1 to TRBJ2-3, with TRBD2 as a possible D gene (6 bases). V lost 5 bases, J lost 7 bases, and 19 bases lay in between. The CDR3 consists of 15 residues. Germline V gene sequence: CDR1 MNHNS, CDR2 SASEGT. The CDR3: CASSPQAGGSYTQYF. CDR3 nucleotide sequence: TGTGCCAGCAGTCCTCAAGCCGGGGGATCATATACGCAGTATTTT.

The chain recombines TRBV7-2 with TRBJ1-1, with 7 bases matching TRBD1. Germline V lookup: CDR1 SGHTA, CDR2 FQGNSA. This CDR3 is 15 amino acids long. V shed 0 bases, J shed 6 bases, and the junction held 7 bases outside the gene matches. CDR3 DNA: TGTGCCAGCAGCTTAGCGCAGGGGGTGGGCGCTGAAGCTTTCTTT. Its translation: CASSLAQGVGAEAFF.

The CDR3 region is CASTEDILQVGELFF. The CDR3 DNA reads as TGTGCCAGCACCGAGGACATTCTCCAAGTCGGGGAGCTGTTTTTT. V and J are TRBV25-1 and TRBJ2-2, with D perhaps matching TRBD1 (5 bases). Germline V gene data show CDR1 as MGHDK and CDR2 as SYGVNS. The CDR3 loop spans 15 amino acids. Trimming pared 7 bases from V and 7 bases from J, leaving 19 bases between.

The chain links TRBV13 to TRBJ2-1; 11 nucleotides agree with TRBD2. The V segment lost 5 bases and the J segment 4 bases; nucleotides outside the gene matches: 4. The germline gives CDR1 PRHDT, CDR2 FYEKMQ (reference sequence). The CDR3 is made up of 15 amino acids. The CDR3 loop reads CASSPGLADYNEQFF. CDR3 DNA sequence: TGTGCCAGCAGCCCGGGACTAGCGGATTACAATGAGCAGTTCTTC.

Here the CDR3 DNA reads TGTGCCAGCAGTCAACCTGAAATAGACTACGAGCAGTACTTC. This gives the protein CASSQPEIDYEQYF. This chain joins TRBV6-6 and TRBJ2-7; D remains ambiguous. V lost 5 bases and J lost 3, with 14 bases in between. Germline values: CDR1 MNHNY, CDR2 SVGAGI (reference sequence). This CDR3 spans 14 amino acids.

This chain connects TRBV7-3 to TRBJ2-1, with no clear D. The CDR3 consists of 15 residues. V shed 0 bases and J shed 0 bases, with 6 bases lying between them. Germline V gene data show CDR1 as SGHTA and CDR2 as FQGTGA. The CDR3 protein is CASSLTRSSYNEQFF. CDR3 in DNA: TGTGCCAGCAGCTTAACTAGGAGCTCCTACAATGAGCAGTTCTTC.

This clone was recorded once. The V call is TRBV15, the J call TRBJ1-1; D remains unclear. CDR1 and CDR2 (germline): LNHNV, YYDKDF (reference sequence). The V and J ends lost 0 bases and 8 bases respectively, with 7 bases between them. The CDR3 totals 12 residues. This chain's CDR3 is CATSRDKTEAFF. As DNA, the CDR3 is TGTGCCACCAGCAGAGATAAAACAGAAGCTTTCTTT.

This CDR3 is CASSIAGLNQPQHF. The CDR3 bases are TGTGCCAGTAGTATAGCAGGTCTGAATCAGCCCCAGCATTTT. The rearrangement links TRBV19 to TRBJ1-5; D unresolved. The CDR3 extends over 14 amino acids. Trimming left V 1 base short and J 4 bases short, with 8 bases between. CDR1 LNHDA and CDR2 SQIVND come from the germline V gene (reference sequence). Looking up the rest from reference TRBV19 and TRBJ1-5 gives the full variable domain: DGGITQSPKYLFRKEGQNVTLSCEQNLNHDAMYWYRQDPGQGLRLIYYSQIVNDFQKGDIAEGYSVSREKKESFPLTVTSAQKNPTAFYLCASSIAGLNQPQHFGDGTRLSIL.

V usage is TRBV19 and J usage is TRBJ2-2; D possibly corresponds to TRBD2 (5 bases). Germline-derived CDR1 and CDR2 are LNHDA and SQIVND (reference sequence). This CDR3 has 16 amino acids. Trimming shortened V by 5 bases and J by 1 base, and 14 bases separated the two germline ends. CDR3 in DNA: TGTGCCAGTAGTCCAAGCGAGGGATGGAACACCGGGGAGCTGTTTTTT. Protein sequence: CASSPSEGWNTGELFF. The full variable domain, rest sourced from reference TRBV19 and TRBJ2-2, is DGGITQSPKYLFRKEGQNVTLSCEQNLNHDAMYWYRQDPGQGLRLIYYSQIVNDFQKGDIAEGYSVSREKKESFPLTVTSAQKNPTAFYLCASSPSEGWNTGELFFGEGSRLTVL.

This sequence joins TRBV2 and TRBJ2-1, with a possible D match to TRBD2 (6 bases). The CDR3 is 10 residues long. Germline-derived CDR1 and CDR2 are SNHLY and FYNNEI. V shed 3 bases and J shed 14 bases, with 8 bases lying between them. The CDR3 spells CASSETREFF. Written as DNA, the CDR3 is TGTGCCAGCAGTGAGACTAGAGAGTTCTTC.

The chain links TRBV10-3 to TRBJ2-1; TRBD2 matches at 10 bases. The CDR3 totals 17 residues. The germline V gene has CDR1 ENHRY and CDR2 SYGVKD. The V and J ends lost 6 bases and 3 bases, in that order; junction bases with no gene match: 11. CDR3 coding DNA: TGTGCCATCAGCCCGGGGCTAGCGGGAGTGAACTACAATGAGCAGTTCTTC. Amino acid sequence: CAISPGLAGVNYNEQFF.

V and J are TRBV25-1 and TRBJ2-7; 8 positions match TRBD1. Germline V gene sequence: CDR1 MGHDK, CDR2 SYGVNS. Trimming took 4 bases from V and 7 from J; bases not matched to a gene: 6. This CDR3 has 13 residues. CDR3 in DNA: TGTGCCAGCAGTGGCGACAGGGGAGAGGAGCAGTACTTC. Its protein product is CASSGDRGEEQYF.

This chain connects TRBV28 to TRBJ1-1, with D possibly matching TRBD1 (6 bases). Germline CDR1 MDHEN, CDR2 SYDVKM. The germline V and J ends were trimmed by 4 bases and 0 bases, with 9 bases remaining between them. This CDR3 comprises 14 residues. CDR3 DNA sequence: TGTGCCAGCAGTTCCGGGGGGCTGAACACTGAAGCTTTCTTT. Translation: CASSSGGLNTEAFF.

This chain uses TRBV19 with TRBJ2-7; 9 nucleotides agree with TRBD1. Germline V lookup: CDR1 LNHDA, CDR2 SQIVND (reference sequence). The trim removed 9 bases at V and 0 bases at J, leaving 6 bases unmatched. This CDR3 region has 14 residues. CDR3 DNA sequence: TGTGCCAGCCGACCGGGACAGGGCTCCTACGAGCAGTACTTC. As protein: CASRPGQGSYEQYF.

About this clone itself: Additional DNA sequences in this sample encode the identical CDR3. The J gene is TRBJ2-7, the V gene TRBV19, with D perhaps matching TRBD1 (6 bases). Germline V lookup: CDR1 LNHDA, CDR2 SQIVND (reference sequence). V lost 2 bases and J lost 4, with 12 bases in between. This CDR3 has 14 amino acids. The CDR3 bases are TGTGCCAGTAGTATAAGGGGGAGTTCGTACGAGCAGTACTTC. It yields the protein CASSIRGSSYEQYF.

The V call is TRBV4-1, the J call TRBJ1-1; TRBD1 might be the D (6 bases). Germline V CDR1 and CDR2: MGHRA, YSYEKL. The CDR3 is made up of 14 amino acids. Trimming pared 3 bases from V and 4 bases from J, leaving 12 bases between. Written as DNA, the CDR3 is TGCGCCAGCAGCCAGCCCACAGGGTTCACTGAAGCTTTCTTT. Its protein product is CASSQPTGFTEAFF.

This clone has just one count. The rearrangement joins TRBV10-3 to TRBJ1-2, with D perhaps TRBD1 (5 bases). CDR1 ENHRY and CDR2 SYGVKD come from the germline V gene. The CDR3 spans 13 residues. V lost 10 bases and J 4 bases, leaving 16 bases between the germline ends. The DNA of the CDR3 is TGTGCCAGCGACAGTCCTTCCGGCTATGGCTACACCTTC. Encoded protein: CASDSPSGYGYTF.

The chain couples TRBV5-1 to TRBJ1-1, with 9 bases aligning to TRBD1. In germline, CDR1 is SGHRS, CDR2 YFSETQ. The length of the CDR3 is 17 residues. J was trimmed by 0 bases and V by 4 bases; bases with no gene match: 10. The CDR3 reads CASSAGIRTGVNTEAFF. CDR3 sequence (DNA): TGCGCCAGCAGCGCCGGCATTAGGACAGGGGTGAACACTGAAGCTTTCTTT.

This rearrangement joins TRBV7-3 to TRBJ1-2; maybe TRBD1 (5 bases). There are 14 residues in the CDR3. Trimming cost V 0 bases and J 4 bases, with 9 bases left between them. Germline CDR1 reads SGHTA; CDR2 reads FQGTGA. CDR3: CASSLTKGLYGYTF. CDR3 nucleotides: TGTGCCAGCAGCTTAACAAAGGGACTCTATGGCTACACCTTC.

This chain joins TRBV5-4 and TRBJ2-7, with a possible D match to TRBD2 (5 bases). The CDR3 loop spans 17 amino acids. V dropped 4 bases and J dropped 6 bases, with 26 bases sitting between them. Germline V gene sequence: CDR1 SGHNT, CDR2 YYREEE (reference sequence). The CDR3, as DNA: TGTGCCAGCAGCGGGTTAGGAAGAGGGCTCTTCGGGATCGAGCAGTACTTC. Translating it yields CASSGLGRGLFGIEQYF.

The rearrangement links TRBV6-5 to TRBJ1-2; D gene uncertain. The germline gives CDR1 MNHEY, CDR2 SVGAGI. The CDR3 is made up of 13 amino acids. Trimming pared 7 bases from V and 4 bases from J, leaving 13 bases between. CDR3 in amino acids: CASTIGAGYGYTF. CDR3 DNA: TGTGCCAGCACCATAGGCGCGGGCTATGGCTACACCTTC.

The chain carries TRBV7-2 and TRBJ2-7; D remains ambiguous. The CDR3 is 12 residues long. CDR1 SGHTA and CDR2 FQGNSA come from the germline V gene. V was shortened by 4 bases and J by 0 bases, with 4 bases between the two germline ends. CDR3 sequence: CASSSSSYEQYF. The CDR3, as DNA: TGTGCCAGCAGCTCGAGCTCCTACGAGCAGTACTTC.